This T cell receptor beta chain derives from a study of T-cell reconstitution after alpha-beta-depleted transplantation in children. Per the germline V gene, CDR1 is SGDLS and CDR2 is YYNGEE. The ends lost 6 bases at V and 1 base at J; junction bases unmatched: 5. CDR3 length equals 14 residues. Using unique molecular identifiers, the investigators prepared the TCRbeta library. MiXCR, applied by TCRdb to the PCR reads, yields one record per CDR3 protein. The sample has around 680,000 distinct CDR3 sequences, 16% seen once. The genes are TRBV9 and TRBJ2-3; 7 bases agree with TRBD1. The sequence derives from a human donor who donated a stem cell graft to a child with acute myeloid leukemia. The sequencing used PBMCs from the stem cell graft donor, collected from the stem cell graft. The CDR3 is CASTTGTGTDTQYF. The CDR3, as DNA: TGTGCCAGCACCACCGGGACAGGCACAGATACGCAGTATTTT.